This TCR beta chain came from a study of neurological immune-mediated disorders. Unsorted libraries were prepared from 2 million PBMCs that had been stored at -80 C. The CDR3 loop spans 13 amino acids. V was clipped by 6 bases and J by 10 bases, with 14 bases between them. Looked up from germline, CDR1 is SGHRS and CDR2 is YFSETQ. This clonotype came up many times. The antigen remains unidentified. Study-level findings and limits: For the multiple sclerosis repertoire cluster, no association with any clinical or MRI feature was found.

Synthesis of cDNA used 5'RACE (with 10-nucleotide random UMIs). One entry per CDR3 protein results from TCRdb running MiXCR on the 5' RACE reads. The sample yields 50,000 to 80,000 distinct CDR3 sequences, less than 5.5% seen once. The genes are TRBV5-1 and TRBJ1-6; the D is unclear. This receptor was taken from a man under 40 with multiple sclerosis. The sequenced material came from PBMCs. The CDR3 DNA is TGCGCCAGCACCGCACAGTTGGAATCACCCCTCCACTTT. Amino acid sequence: CASTAQLESPLHF.